This T cell receptor (beta chain) derives from a study of identical twins. Study-wide results and caveats: Twin-shared out-of-frame alpha sequences were enriched for low generation probability. Fewer insertions characterized abundant cord blood beta clonotypes, whereas memory repertoires showed none.

Unique molecular identifiers were in the cDNA, with template-switch universal primer binding. One entry per CDR3 protein, called by TCRdb with MiXCR from the 5' RACE reads. This table has over 550,000 distinct CDR3 sequences, about 7.1% appearing once. This clonotype appeared many times. Its specificity is not known. The sample was also reused in another study, on yellow fever vaccine responses in identical twins.

Sequenced sample: PBMCs. The clonotype originates from a woman between 18 and 29 years old in good health.

CDR3 sequence (DNA): TGCAGCGCCGACCCGGGACTAGCGGAGGGGCACAATGAGCAGTTCTTC. Its translation: CSADPGLAEGHNEQFF. The chain is built from TRBV29-1 and TRBJ2-1, with 11 bases that match TRBD2. V shed 7 bases, J shed 5 bases, and the junction held 13 bases outside the gene matches. CDR3 length equals 16 residues. CDR1 is SQVTM and CDR2 is ANQGSEA in the germline V gene.